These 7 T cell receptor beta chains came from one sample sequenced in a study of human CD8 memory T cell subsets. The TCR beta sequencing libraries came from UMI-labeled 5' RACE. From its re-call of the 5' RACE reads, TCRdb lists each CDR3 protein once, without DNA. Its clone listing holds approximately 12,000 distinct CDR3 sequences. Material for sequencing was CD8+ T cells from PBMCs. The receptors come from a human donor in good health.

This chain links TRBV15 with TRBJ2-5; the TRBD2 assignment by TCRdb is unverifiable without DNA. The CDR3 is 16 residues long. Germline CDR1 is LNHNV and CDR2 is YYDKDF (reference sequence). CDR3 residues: CATSRAGGMGWETQYF.

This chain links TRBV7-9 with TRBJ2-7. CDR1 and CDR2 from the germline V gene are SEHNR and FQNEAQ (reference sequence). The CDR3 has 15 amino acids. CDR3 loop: CASSSRLESSYEQYF. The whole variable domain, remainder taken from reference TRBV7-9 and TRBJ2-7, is DTGVSQNPRHKITKRGQNVTFRCDPISEHNRLYWYRQTLGQGPEFLTYFQNEAQLEKSRLLSDRFSAERPKGSFSTLEIQRTEQGDSAMYLCASSSRLESSYEQYFGPGTRLTVT.

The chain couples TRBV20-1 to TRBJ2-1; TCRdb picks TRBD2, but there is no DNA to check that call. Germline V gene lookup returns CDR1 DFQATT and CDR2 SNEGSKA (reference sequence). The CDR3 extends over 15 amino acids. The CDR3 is CSASLAGRAYNEQFF.

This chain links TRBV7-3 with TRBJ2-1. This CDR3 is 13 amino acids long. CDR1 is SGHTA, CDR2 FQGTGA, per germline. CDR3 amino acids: CASSLMVDNEQFF.

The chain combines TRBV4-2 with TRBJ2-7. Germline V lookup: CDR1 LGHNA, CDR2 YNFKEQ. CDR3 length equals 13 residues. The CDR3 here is CASSQDFGYEQYF.

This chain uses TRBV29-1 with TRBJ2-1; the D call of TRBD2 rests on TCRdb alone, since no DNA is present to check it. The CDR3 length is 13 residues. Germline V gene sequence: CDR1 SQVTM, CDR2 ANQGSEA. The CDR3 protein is CSVSLAGVNEQFF.

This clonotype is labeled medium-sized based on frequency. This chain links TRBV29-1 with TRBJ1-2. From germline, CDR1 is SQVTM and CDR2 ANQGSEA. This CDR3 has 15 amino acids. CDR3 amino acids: CSVEDGRQGGDGYTF.